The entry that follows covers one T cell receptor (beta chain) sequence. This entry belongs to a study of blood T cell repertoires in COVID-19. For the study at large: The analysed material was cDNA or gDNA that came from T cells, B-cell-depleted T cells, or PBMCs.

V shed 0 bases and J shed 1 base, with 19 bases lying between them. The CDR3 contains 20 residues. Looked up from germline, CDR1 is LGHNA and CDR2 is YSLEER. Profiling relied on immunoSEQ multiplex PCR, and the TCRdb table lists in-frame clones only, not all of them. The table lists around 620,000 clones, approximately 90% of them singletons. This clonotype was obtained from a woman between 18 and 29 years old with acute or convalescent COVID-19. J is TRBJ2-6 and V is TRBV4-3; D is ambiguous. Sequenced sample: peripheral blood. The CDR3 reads CASSQDMAGVPRSGANVLTF. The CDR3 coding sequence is TGCGCCAGCAGCCAAGATATGGCAGGTGTACCCCGTTCTGGGGCCAACGTCCTGACTTTC.